The T cell receptor (beta chain) described here comes from a study of blood T cell repertoires in COVID-19. Clones were read by immunoSEQ multiplex PCR, and TCRdb kept only the in-frame ones, dropping some. There are over 75,000 clones in the sample; 75% to 85% occur only once, and 20% to 25% lies in the top ten. Germline loops: CDR1 SGHTA, CDR2 FQGNSA. The length of the CDR3 is 15 residues. Trimming at V came to 4 bases and at J to 7 bases, leaving 9 bases not matched to a gene. This clonotype was sampled from a woman aged 50 to 60 with acute or convalescent COVID-19. Sequencing was done on a sample of peripheral blood. The chain has TRBV7-2 and TRBJ2-4, with 8 bases matching TRBD2. This CDR3 reads CASSSEAGVGNIQYF. The CDR3 bases are TGTGCCAGCAGCTCCGAAGCGGGAGTTGGGAACATTCAGTACTTC.